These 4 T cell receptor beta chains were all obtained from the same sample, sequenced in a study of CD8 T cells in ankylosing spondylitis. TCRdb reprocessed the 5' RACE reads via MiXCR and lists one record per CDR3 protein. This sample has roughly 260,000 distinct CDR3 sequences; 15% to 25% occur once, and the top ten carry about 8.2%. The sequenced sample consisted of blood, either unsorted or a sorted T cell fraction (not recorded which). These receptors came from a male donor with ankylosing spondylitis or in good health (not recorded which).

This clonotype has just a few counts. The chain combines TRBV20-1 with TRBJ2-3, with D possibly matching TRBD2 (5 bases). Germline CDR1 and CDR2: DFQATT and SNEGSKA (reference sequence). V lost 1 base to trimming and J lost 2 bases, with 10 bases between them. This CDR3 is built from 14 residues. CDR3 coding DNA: TGCAGTGCTAGAGCGGGAAGCGCCACAGATACGCAGTATTTT. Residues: CSARAGSATDTQYF.

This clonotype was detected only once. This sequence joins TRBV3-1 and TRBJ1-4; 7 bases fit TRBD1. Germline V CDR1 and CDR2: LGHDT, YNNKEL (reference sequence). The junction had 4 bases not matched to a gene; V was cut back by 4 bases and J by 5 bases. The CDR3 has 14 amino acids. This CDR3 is CASSPSRGNEKLFF. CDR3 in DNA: TGTGCCAGCAGCCCGTCCAGGGGGAATGAAAAACTGTTTTTT.

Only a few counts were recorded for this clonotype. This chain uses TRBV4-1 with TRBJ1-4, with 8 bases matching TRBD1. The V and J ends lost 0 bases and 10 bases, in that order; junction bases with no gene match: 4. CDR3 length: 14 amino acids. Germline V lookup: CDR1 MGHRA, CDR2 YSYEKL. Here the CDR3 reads CASSQDGTGGKLFF. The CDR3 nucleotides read TGCGCCAGCAGCCAAGACGGGACAGGCGGAAAACTGTTTTTT.

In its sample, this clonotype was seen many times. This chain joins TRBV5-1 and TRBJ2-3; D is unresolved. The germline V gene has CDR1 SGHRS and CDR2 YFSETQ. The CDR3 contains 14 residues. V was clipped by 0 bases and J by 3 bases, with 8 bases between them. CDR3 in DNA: TGCGCCAGCAGCTTGGGAAGTTATACAGATACGCAGTATTTT. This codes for CASSLGSYTDTQYF.